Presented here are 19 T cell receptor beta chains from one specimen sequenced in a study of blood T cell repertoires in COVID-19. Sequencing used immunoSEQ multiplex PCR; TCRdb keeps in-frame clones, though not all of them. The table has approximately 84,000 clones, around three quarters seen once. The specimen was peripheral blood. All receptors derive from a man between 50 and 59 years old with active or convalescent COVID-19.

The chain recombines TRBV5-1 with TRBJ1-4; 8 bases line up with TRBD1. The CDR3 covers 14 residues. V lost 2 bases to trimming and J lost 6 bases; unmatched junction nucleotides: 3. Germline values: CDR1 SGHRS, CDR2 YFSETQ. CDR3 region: CASSFSGGDEKLFF. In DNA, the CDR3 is TGCGCCAGCAGCTTCTCAGGGGGCGATGAAAAACTGTTTTTT.

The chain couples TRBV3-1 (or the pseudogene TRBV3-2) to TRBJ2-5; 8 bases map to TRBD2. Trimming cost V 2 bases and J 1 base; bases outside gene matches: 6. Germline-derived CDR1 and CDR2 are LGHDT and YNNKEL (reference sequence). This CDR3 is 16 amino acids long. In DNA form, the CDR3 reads TGTGCCAGCAGCCAACCATGGCGGGGGGCCCAAGAGACCCAGTACTTC. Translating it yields CASSQPWRGAQETQYF.

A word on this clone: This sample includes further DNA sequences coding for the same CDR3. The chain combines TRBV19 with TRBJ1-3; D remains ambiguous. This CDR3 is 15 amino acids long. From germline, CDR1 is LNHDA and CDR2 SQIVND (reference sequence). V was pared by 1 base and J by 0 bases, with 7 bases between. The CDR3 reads CASSIGTSSGNTIYF. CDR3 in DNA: TGTGCCAGTAGTATAGGAACGAGCTCTGGAAACACCATATATTTT.

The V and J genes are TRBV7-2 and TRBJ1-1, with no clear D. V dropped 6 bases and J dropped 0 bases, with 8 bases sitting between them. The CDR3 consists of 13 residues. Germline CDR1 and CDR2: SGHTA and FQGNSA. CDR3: CASRRSMNTEAFF. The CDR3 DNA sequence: TGTGCCAGCAGACGGAGCATGAACACTGAAGCTTTCTTT.

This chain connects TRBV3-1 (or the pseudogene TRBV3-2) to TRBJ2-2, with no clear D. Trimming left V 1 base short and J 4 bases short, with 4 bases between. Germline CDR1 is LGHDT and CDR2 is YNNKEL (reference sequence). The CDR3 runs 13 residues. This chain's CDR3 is CASSQGLTGELFF. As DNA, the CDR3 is TGTGCCAGCAGCCAAGGGCTCACCGGGGAGCTGTTTTTT.

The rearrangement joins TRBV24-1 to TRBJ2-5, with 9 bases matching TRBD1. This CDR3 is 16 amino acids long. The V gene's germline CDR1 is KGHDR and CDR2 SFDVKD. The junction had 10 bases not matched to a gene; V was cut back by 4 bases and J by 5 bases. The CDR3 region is CATSEQITGGGETQYF. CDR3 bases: TGTGCCACCAGTGAGCAAATTACAGGGGGCGGGGAGACCCAGTACTTC.

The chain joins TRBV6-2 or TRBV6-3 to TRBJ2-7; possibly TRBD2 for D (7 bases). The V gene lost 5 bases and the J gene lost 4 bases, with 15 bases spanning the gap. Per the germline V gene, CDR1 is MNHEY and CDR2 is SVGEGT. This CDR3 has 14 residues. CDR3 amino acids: CASSTRRGGYEQYF. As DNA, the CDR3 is TGTGCCAGCAGTACCCGGAGGGGGGGGTACGAGCAGTACTTC.

The CDR3 loop reads CASSLTTGMGETQYF. The CDR3 nucleotides are TGTGCCAGCAGCCTAACTACAGGGATGGGAGAGACCCAGTACTTC. The rearrangement uses TRBV11-1 and TRBJ2-5, with D possibly TRBD1 on 6 matching bases. The germline V gene encodes CDR1 SGHAT and CDR2 FQDESV (reference sequence). CDR3 length: 15 residues. V was pared by 5 bases and J by 4 bases, with 17 bases between.

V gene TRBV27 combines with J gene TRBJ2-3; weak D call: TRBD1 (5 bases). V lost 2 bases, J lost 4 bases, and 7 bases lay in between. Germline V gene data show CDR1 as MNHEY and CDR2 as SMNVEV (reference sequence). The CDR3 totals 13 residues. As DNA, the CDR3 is TGTGCCAGCAGTTTAAGGGGCGCAGATACGCAGTATTTT. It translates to CASSLRGADTQYF.

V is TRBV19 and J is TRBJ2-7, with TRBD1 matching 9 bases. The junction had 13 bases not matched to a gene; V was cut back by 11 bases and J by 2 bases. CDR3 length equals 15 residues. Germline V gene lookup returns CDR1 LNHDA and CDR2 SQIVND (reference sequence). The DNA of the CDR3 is TGTGCCTGGGGGACAACCAGACAGGGGGCCTACGAGCAGTACTTC. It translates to CAWGTTRQGAYEQYF. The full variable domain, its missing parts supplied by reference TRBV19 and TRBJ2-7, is DGGITQSPKYLFRKEGQNVTLSCEQNLNHDAMYWYRQDPGQGLRLIYYSQIVNDFQKGDIAEGYSVSREKKESFPLTVTSAQKNPTAFYLCAWGTTRQGAYEQYFGPGTRLTVT.

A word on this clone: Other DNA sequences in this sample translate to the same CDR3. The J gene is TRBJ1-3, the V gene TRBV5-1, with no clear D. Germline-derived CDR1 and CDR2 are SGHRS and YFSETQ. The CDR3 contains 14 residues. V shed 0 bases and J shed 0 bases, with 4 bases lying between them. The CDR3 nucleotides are TGCGCCAGCAGCTTGGACAGCTCTGGAAACACCATATATTTT. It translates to CASSLDSSGNTIYF.

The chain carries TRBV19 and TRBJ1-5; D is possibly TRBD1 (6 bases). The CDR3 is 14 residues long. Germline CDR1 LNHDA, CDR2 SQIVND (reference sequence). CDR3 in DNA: TGTGCAACTTGGGGCCAGGGGAAGTATCAGCCCCAGCATTTT. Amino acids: CATWGQGKYQPQHF.

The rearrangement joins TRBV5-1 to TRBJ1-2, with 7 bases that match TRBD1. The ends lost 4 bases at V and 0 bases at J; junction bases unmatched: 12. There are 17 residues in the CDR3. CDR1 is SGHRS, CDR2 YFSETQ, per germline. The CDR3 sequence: CASSPTLWTGANYGYTF. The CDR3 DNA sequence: TGCGCCAGCAGCCCGACCCTCTGGACAGGCGCTAACTATGGCTACACCTTC.

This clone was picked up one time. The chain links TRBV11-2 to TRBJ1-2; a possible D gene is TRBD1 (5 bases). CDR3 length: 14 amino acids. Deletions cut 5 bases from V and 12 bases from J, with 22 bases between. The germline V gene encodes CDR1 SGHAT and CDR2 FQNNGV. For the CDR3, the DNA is TGTGCCAGCAGCCGTTATGGTGGGACGGGAGGGGACACCTTC. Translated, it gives CASSRYGGTGGDTF. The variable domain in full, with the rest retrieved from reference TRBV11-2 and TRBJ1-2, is EAGVAQSPRYKIIEKRQSVAFWCNPISGHATLYWYQQILGQGPKLLIQFQNNGVVDDSQLPKDRFSAERLKGVDSTLKIQPAKLEDSAVYLCASSRYGGTGGDTFGSGTRLTVV.

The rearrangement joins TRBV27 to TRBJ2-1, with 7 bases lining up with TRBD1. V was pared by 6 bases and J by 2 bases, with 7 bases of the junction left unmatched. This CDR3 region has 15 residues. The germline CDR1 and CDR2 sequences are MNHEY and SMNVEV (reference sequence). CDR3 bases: TGTGCCAGCAGCTCCTGGACAGGAACCTACAATGAGCAGTTCTTC. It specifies CASSSWTGTYNEQFF.

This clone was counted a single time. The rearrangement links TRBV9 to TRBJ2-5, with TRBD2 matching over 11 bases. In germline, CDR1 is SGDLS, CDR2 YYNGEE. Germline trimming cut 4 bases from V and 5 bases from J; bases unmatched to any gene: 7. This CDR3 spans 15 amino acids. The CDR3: CASSPRLAGLETQYF. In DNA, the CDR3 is TGTGCCAGCAGCCCCAGACTAGCGGGGCTGGAGACCCAGTACTTC.

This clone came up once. The CDR3 DNA is TGTGCCAGCAGCCTAGCCGGGGGGCGCAAACGGTCCTTTCGCGAGCAGTACTTC. The encoded protein is CASSLAGGRKRSFREQYF. The rearrangement links TRBV3-1 (or the pseudogene TRBV3-2) to TRBJ2-7, with D perhaps matching TRBD2 (7 bases). The CDR3 is made up of 18 amino acids. CDR1 is LGHDT, CDR2 YNNKEL, per germline (reference sequence). Deletions cut 4 bases from V and 6 bases from J, with 28 bases between.

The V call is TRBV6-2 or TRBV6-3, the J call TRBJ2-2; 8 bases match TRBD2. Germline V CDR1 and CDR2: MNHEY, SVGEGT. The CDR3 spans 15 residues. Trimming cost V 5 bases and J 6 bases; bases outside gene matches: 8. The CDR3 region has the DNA TGTGCCAGCAGTCTCCGGGGGGGTTACGCCGGGGAGCTGTTTTTT. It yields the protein CASSLRGGYAGELFF.

The CDR3 DNA reads TGTGCCACCAGTGCCGGACAGGGGGAAAATGAGCAGTTCTTC. Translated: CATSAGQGENEQFF. This chain uses TRBV24-1 with TRBJ2-1; 10 bases are a match to TRBD1. Germline loops: CDR1 KGHDR, CDR2 SFDVKD. V lost 5 bases and J lost 7; bases outside the gene matches: 4. The CDR3 consists of 14 residues.